This TCR beta chain was identified in a study of blood T cells in healthy people across ages. Study background: With template switching, about one barcoded beta molecule was captured per two T cells. Study findings and constraints: Naive and antigen-experienced cells could not be conclusively compared, given unsorted PBMCs.

Combining a sample-barcoded 5' primer with a J-beta primer mix, a second PCR ran for 7 to 11 cycles. TCRdb processed the 5' RACE reads anew with MiXCR; each CDR3 protein has one entry. The sample lists some 670,000 distinct CDR3 sequences; approximately 52% were seen once. About this clonotype: Its antigen remains unknown. At one boundary the junction diverges from the germline segment, which might be a read error.

Total RNA was extracted at no less than 5.5 micrograms per sample. The CDR3 length is 13 residues. Germline V gene data show CDR1 as SGHTS and CDR2 as YDEGEE. Sequencing input: blood. The chain has TRBV5-8 and TRBJ2-2; D gene ambiguous. The clonotype comes from a woman of 80 years or more in good health. The CDR3 spells CASSWVNSGELFF. The CDR3 coding sequence is TGTGCCAGCAGCTGGGTAAACAGCGGGGAGCTGTTTTTT.